The subject of this entry is one T cell receptor (beta chain). This specimen comes from a study of control samples from healthy donors and cancer patients. TCRdb's copy holds only in-frame clones and misses some; the assay was immunoSEQ multiplex PCR. This table holds 100,000 to 150,000 clones, around 87% found once. With 1 base clipped from V and 2 bases from J, the junction kept 4 bases outside the gene matches. The CDR3 length is 17 residues. Germline CDR1 is LGHDT and CDR2 is YNNKEL (reference sequence). The chain recombines TRBV3-1 (or the pseudogene TRBV3-2) with TRBJ2-3; TRBD2 matches at 12 bases. The origin of this receptor is a man aged 35 to 55 in good health. Sequenced material: blood. The CDR3 DNA sequence: TGTGCCAGCAGCCAAGGACTAGCGGGGGCCGTCACAGATACGCAGTATTTT. Amino acids: CASSQGLAGAVTDTQYF.